The 27 T cell receptor beta chains listed next were all sequenced from one sample in a study of CD8+CD57+ T cells in acquired aplastic anemia (dated by TCRdb to the late 2010s). Sequencing instrument: Illumina HiSeq 2000. Genomic DNA served as template for TCR beta VDJ combination and CDR3 sequence profiling. The public reads were run again by TCRdb, first through fastp at Q25 and then through MiXCR, and only productive beta chains were kept. CDR3 protein sequences are deduplicated, and each keeps its most common genes and DNA. The sample yields some 70,000 distinct CDR3 sequences; approximately 54% were counted once. Around 8.8% of the sample is taken by the ten largest. Sequencing input: sorted CD4+, CD8+, or CD8+CD57+ T cells (not recorded which) from PBMCs. The receptors derive from a human donor in good health, serving as a control.

This sequence joins TRBV7-9 and TRBJ1-1; weak D call: TRBD1 (6 bases). Germline V lookup: CDR1 SEHNR, CDR2 FQNEAQ (reference sequence). The CDR3 loop spans 15 amino acids. Trimming removed 3 bases at V and 3 bases at J, with 14 bases between. Here the CDR3 reads CASSFTVQGHTEAFF. The CDR3 DNA follows: TGTGCCAGCAGCTTTACTGTACAGGGCCACACTGAAGCTTTCTTT. Full variable domain (remainder filled in from reference TRBV7-9 and TRBJ1-1): DTGVSQNPRHKITKRGQNVTFRCDPISEHNRLYWYRQTLGQGPEFLTYFQNEAQLEKSRLLSDRFSAERPKGSFSTLEIQRTEQGDSAMYLCASSFTVQGHTEAFFGQGTRLTVV.

The rearrangement joins TRBV20-1 to TRBJ1-1; tentatively, D is TRBD1 (5 bases). This CDR3 is 16 amino acids long. Deletions cut 6 bases from V and 0 bases from J, with 20 bases between. Germline V gives CDR1 DFQATT, CDR2 SNEGSKA (reference sequence). CDR3 sequence: CSATRGRPGLNTEAFF. DNA of the CDR3: TGCAGTGCGACTAGGGGAAGGCCCGGTCTGAACACTGAAGCTTTCTTT.

Comments on this clonotype: A read error is possible here, since a much larger clone lies one base away. The V gene is TRBV11-1, the J gene TRBJ2-5; either TRBD1 or TRBD2 may fit D (5 bases each). Germline V lookup: CDR1 SGHAT, CDR2 FQDESV (reference sequence). CDR3 size: 17 residues. Written as DNA, the CDR3 is TGTGCCAGCAGCCTAGGCGTCTATAGTATGGGACGAGAGACCCTGTACTTC. Translating it yields CASSLGVYSMGRETLYF. Full variable domain (remainder filled in from reference TRBV11-1 and TRBJ2-5): EAEVAQSPRYKITEKSQAVAFWCDPISGHATLYWYRQILGQGPELLVQFQDESVVDDSQLPKDRFSAERLKGVDSTLKIQPAELGDSAMYLCASSLGVYSMGRETLYFGPGTRLLVL.

This clonotype occurred many times. The rearrangement links TRBV7-9 to TRBJ2-3, with D hard to call. Per germline, CDR1 SEHNR and CDR2 FQNEAQ (reference sequence). The CDR3 totals 17 residues. V was pared by 0 bases and J by 1 base, with 14 bases between. The CDR3 is CASSLALSPLGTDTQYF. In nucleotides, the CDR3 is TGTGCCAGCAGCTTAGCGCTCTCACCCCTTGGCACAGATACGCAGTATTTT.

In its sample, this clonotype was seen a few times. The chain recombines TRBV3-1 with TRBJ2-1, with 8 positions matching TRBD2. CDR3 length equals 18 residues. With V trimmed by 4 bases and J by 5 bases, 16 bases remained unmatched. CDR1 and CDR2 from the germline V gene are LGHDT and YNNKEL (reference sequence). The CDR3, as DNA: TGTGCCAGCAGCCCCCCTCGGCTTAGCGGGGCCCCTAACAATGAGCAGTTCTTC. Amino acid sequence: CASSPPRLSGAPNNEQFF.

The table lists this clonotype with many counts. The rearrangement joins TRBV6-1 to TRBJ2-7; 7 bases agree with TRBD2. The CDR3 is 10 residues long. V shed 9 bases and J 7 bases; nucleotides not matched to a gene: 3. Germline CDR1 reads MNHNS; CDR2 reads SASEGT. This CDR3 reads CASVGGEQYF. As DNA, the CDR3 is TGTGCCAGTGTGGGAGGGGAGCAGTACTTC.

This clonotype was counted many times. CDR3 region: CSALRGILAKNIQYF. The CDR3 nucleotides are TGCAGTGCCCTCCGGGGAATACTAGCCAAAAACATTCAGTACTTC. The chain combines TRBV20-1 with TRBJ2-4, with a possible D match to TRBD2 (5 bases). V lost 6 bases to trimming and J lost 0 bases, with 15 bases between them. Germline CDR1 DFQATT, CDR2 SNEGSKA (reference sequence). There are 15 residues in the CDR3.

This chain uses TRBV20-1 with TRBJ2-1; 9 bases align to TRBD2. The CDR3 extends over 16 amino acids. With 0 bases clipped from V and 3 bases from J, the junction kept 6 bases outside the gene matches. Germline-derived CDR1 and CDR2 are DFQATT and SNEGSKA (reference sequence). CDR3 coding DNA: TGCAGTGCTAGAGACGCTAGCGGGGCCGTCTACAATGAGCAGTTCTTC. Protein product: CSARDASGAVYNEQFF.

This clonotype was found many times. J is TRBJ2-7 and V is TRBV9; unclear D gene. CDR1 and CDR2 from the germline V gene are SGDLS and YYNGEE. Trimming stripped 0 bases from V and 6 bases from J, with 10 bases between. This CDR3 has 13 amino acids. The CDR3 loop reads CASSVDSPGEQYF. The CDR3 DNA sequence: TGTGCCAGCAGCGTAGATTCCCCAGGCGAGCAGTACTTC. Combining the CDR3 with reference TRBV9 and TRBJ2-7 gives the whole variable domain DSGVTQTPKHLITATGQRVTLRCSPRSGDLSVYWYQQSLDQGLQFLIQYYNGEERAKGNILERFSAQQFPDLHSELNLSSLELGDSALYFCASSVDSPGEQYFGPGTRLTVT.

V is TRBV7-8 and J is TRBJ2-1, with TRBD2 as a possible D gene (6 bases). This CDR3 has 16 residues. Deletions cut 0 bases from V and 4 bases from J, with 13 bases between. The germline CDR1 and CDR2 sequences are SGHVS and FQNEAQ. Here the CDR3 reads CASSLALTRVYNEQFF. CDR3 in DNA: TGTGCCAGCAGCTTAGCGCTGACTAGGGTGTACAATGAGCAGTTCTTC. Using reference TRBV7-8 and TRBJ2-1 for the parts outside the CDR3, the full variable domain is GAGVSQSPRYKVAKRGQDVALRCDPISGHVSLFWYQQALGQGPEFLTYFQNEAQLDKSGLPSDRFFAERPEGSVSTLKIQRTQQEDSAVYLCASSLALTRVYNEQFFGPGTRLTVL.

The J gene is TRBJ2-2, the V gene TRBV29-1; D uncertain. Between the trimmed V and J ends, which lost 7 bases and 3 bases, there was a span of 9 bases. The CDR3 extends over 12 amino acids. Per germline, CDR1 SQVTM and CDR2 ANQGSEA. The CDR3 reads CSGSGDTGELFF. The DNA of the CDR3 is TGCAGCGGGTCAGGCGACACCGGGGAGCTGTTTTTT.

The gene calls are TRBV2 and TRBJ2-1, with TRBD2 matching over 10 bases. CDR3 length equals 16 residues. Germline assignment: CDR1 SNHLY and CDR2 FYNNEI. V trimming: 6 bases; J trimming: 7 bases; junction bases outside the gene matches: 12. The CDR3 DNA follows: TGTGCCAGCAGAAACCCCGGGACTAGCGTGGATAATGAGCAGTTCTTC. This translates into CASRNPGTSVDNEQFF.

This clonotype appeared once. The chain combines TRBV29-1 with TRBJ2-1; a possible D gene is TRBD2 (6 bases). The CDR3 is 14 amino acids. V gave up 6 bases and J gave up 0 bases, with 12 bases separating them. CDR1 and CDR2 (germline): SQVTM, ANQGSEA. The CDR3 DNA sequence: TGCAGCGTCGCGGGGACTGGCTCCTACAATGAGCAGTTCTTC. The encoded protein is CSVAGTGSYNEQFF.

This clonotype was seen ten or more times. The chain couples TRBV9 to TRBJ2-3; 9 bases align to TRBD1. The CDR3 has 15 residues. CDR1 and CDR2 from the germline V gene are SGDLS and YYNGEE. Trimming took 2 bases from V and 4 from J; bases not matched to a gene: 5. CDR3 region: CASSVGTGRPDTQYF. As DNA, the CDR3 is TGTGCCAGCAGCGTCGGGACAGGGAGACCAGATACGCAGTATTTT.

This clonotype was observed at least ten times. The rearrangement joins TRBV7-2 to TRBJ2-7; D uncertain. Trimming pared 5 bases from V and 1 base from J, leaving 9 bases between. The CDR3 spans 13 residues. In germline, CDR1 is SGHTA, CDR2 FQGNSA. CDR3 in DNA: TGTGCCAGCAGCGGCTCTGCGTCCTACGAGCAGTACTTC. It encodes CASSGSASYEQYF.

In the case of this clonotype: The junction and the germline gene differ at one end; a read error may be behind it. This chain links TRBV5-4 with TRBJ2-7, with 9 bases lining up with TRBD1. There are 15 residues in the CDR3. Germline loops: CDR1 SGHNT, CDR2 YYREEE (reference sequence). The CDR3 loop is CASGLEGQGAYEQHF. Written as DNA, the CDR3 is TGTGCCAGCGGCCTGGAGGGACAGGGAGCCTACGAGCAGCACTTC.

This clonotype was seen repeatedly, ten times or more. The chain links TRBV7-9 to TRBJ1-6; no firm D call. The CDR3 is 13 residues long. Trimming left V 5 bases short and J 6 bases short, with 8 bases between. Looked up from germline, CDR1 is SEHNR and CDR2 is FQNEAQ (reference sequence). In DNA, the CDR3 is TGTGCCAGCAGCCCCCTCGGTAATTCACCCCTCCACTTT. Amino acid sequence: CASSPLGNSPLHF.

The V gene is TRBV29-1, the J gene TRBJ1-3; D is perhaps TRBD1 (5 bases). Germline V gene lookup returns CDR1 SQVTM and CDR2 ANQGSEA. Trimming shortened V by 7 bases and J by 4 bases, and 11 bases separated the two germline ends. CDR3 length equals 12 residues. The CDR3 DNA reads TGCAGCGGACGGGGCGGAGGAAACACCATATATTTT. Translating it yields CSGRGGGNTIYF.

The sample holds one count of this clonotype. The chain uses TRBV7-3 and TRBJ2-7; D is perhaps TRBD1 (6 bases). Germline CDR1 and CDR2: SGHTA and FQGTGA. Trimming stripped 5 bases from V and 2 bases from J, with 16 bases between. The CDR3 consists of 15 residues. The DNA of the CDR3 is TGTGCCAGCAGCACCAAAAAGACAGGACCCTACGAGCAGTACGTC. Its translation: CASSTKKTGPYEQYV.

This clonotype was observed many times. The rearrangement links TRBV27 to TRBJ2-7, with D possibly being TRBD2 (5 bases). V lost 6 bases and J 2 bases, leaving 11 bases between the germline ends. This CDR3 is built from 13 residues. The germline V gene encodes CDR1 MNHEY and CDR2 SMNVEV (reference sequence). The CDR3 region is CASRMPGTYEQYF. The DNA for the CDR3 is TGTGCCAGCAGAATGCCGGGAACCTACGAGCAGTACTTC.

This clonotype was seen at least ten times. The chain links TRBV6-1 to TRBJ1-2, with 10 bases matching TRBD1. The junction had 12 bases not matched to a gene; V was cut back by 5 bases and J by 0 bases. The CDR3 loop spans 18 amino acids. Germline V CDR1 and CDR2: MNHNS, SASEGT. The DNA of the CDR3 is TGTGCCAGCAGTCCGAGCCGGGACAGGGGCCTAGCTAACTATGGCTACACCTTC. Its protein product is CASSPSRDRGLANYGYTF.

This clonotype came up many times. CDR3 region: CASSRTRYEAFF. CDR3 sequence (DNA): TGTGCCAGCAGCAGGACTCGGTATGAAGCTTTCTTT. The V and J genes are TRBV14 and TRBJ1-1, with D unclear. From germline, CDR1 is SGHDN and CDR2 FVKESK. V lost 5 bases to trimming and J lost 7 bases, with 11 bases between them. The CDR3 runs to 12 residues.

By share, this clonotype ranks as medium-sized. This chain joins TRBV10-2 and TRBJ2-7; TRBD2 is a possible D gene (5 bases). The CDR3 consists of 13 residues. Germline lookup yields CDR1 WSHSY and CDR2 SAAADI. Trimming shortened V by 1 base and J by 4 bases, and 8 bases separated the two germline ends. DNA of the CDR3: TGCGCCAGCAGTGAGTTTGGCGGGTACGAGCAGTACTTC. It specifies CASSEFGGYEQYF.

V is TRBV27 and J is TRBJ2-7; no clear D gene. The CDR3 loop spans 13 amino acids. V shed 2 bases and J shed 2 bases, with 7 bases lying between them. CDR1 is MNHEY and CDR2 is SMNVEV in the germline V gene (reference sequence). The CDR3 sequence: CASSLTSAYEQYF. The CDR3 DNA reads TGTGCCAGCAGTTTAACGTCGGCCTACGAGCAGTACTTC.

This clonotype was recorded a few times. The V gene is TRBV6-1, the J gene TRBJ2-2; D is ambiguous. The V and J ends lost 4 bases and 4 bases respectively, with 13 bases between them. This CDR3 is 15 amino acids long. Germline-derived CDR1 and CDR2 are MNHNS and SASEGT. CDR3 DNA sequence: TGTGCCAGCAGTGGGCCCCCGGACCTCACCGGGGAGCTGTTTTTT. Its translation: CASSGPPDLTGELFF.

In its sample, this clonotype was seen many times. The chain combines TRBV7-9 with TRBJ2-1; TRBD2 might be the D (5 bases). Looked up from germline, CDR1 is SEHNR and CDR2 is FQNEAQ (reference sequence). The ends were cut back, 0 bases at V and 0 bases at J, with 12 bases in the middle. The CDR3 totals 17 residues. The CDR3 DNA is TGTGCCAGCAGCTTAGCCGAGCGGTTAAGCTCCTACAATGAGCAGTTCTTC. Its translation: CASSLAERLSSYNEQFF.

This clonotype was seen only once. The rearrangement links TRBV10-3 to TRBJ1-2; 7 nucleotides align to TRBD1. V was pared by 7 bases and J by 6 bases, with 2 bases of the junction left unmatched. This CDR3 is 11 amino acids long. Germline V gene lookup returns CDR1 ENHRY and CDR2 SYGVKD. CDR3 region: CAIMGQNGYTF. The CDR3 DNA is TGTGCCATCATGGGACAGAATGGCTACACCTTC.